Here is one T cell receptor (beta chain) with its context. What it binds is unknown. This sample is drawn from a study of T cell responses to AZD1222 COVID-19 vaccine. General study points: White British people made up most donors, females outnumbered males, and clonal diversity was possibly underestimated. Elevations in Spike-specific TCR breadth and depth followed administration of two AZD1222 doses.

Sequencing used immunoSEQ multiplex PCR; TCRdb keeps in-frame clones, though not all of them. The data contain 100,000 to 150,000 clones, 70% to 90% of them singletons. Pooled samples include second doses given at about 4 or 12 weeks. The source material was peripheral blood, sampled 28 days after the second AZD1222 dose. This clonotype was obtained from an adult who received the AZD1222 COVID-19 vaccine.

The CDR3, as DNA: TGTGCCAGCTTTAATGATCAGGTATATGGCTACACCTTC. This translates into CASFNDQVYGYTF. The chain recombines TRBV28 with TRBJ1-2; D gene unclear. Trimming cost V 8 bases and J 5 bases, with 15 bases left between them. Germline V gene lookup returns CDR1 MDHEN and CDR2 SYDVKM. The CDR3 spans 13 residues.